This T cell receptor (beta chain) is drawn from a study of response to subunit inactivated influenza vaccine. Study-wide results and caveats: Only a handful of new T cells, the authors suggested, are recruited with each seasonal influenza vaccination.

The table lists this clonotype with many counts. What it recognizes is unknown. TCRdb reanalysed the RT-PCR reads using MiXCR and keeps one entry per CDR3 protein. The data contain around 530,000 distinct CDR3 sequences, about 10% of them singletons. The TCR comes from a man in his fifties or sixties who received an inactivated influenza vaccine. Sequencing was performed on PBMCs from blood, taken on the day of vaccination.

The CDR3 DNA is TGTGCCACAAAGAGGACAGGGAATAATTCACCCCTCCACTTT. Protein: CATKRTGNNSPLHF. This chain joins TRBV10-3 and TRBJ1-6; 8 nucleotides line up with TRBD1. Germline V gene lookup returns CDR1 ENHRY and CDR2 SYGVKD. The CDR3 loop spans 14 amino acids. V lost 10 bases, J lost 5 bases, and 7 bases stayed unmatched.